Here is one TCR beta chain with its context. V lost 5 bases, J lost 5 bases, and 15 bases lay in between. The CDR3 has 14 residues. From germline, CDR1 is SQVTM and CDR2 ANQGSEA. Authors' data handling: Amplification of reference gene primers was used by the study to estimate nucleated cell counts. TCRdb keeps only in-frame clones here, not all; method: immunoSEQ multiplex PCR. The V and J calls and clone size were taken over from that table, and D and trimming were inferred from the DNA. In the table there are 200,000 to 250,000 clones, around four fifths of which are singletons. The data were obtained in a study of blood T cell repertoires in COVID-19. On the study more broadly: Specimens from acute and convalescent COVID-19 originated in the United States, Italy and Spain.

This sequence originates from a woman aged 70-85 years with active or convalescent COVID-19. This chain links TRBV29-1 with TRBJ2-2, with D possibly being TRBD2 (5 bases). The sample consisted of peripheral blood. The CDR3, as DNA: TGCAGCGTTCGTGAAGGACTCCAAACCGGGGAGCTGTTTTTT. As protein: CSVREGLQTGELFF.